Listed below are T cell receptor beta chains from one sample, sequenced in a study of T-cell reconstitution after alpha-beta-depleted transplantation in children. Each CDR3 protein is one row after TCRdb ran MiXCR on the PCR reads. The sample contains about 500,000 distinct CDR3 sequences, approximately 29% of which appear only once. The sample consisted of PBMCs from the stem cell graft donor, taken from the stem cell graft. The receptors here all came from a human donor who donated a stem cell graft to a child with aplastic anemia. CDR3s include the opening cysteine and the closing phenylalanine or tryptophan. A D gene is named only where the DNA matches it firmly. Size is stated for part of the rows, as once, few or many counts, or as a class when the clone is expanded.

j_call v_call clone_size d_call cdr3_nt cdr3_aa
TRBJ2-5 TRBV9 few - TGTGCCAGCAGCCGGACTCTTAGCGTAGAGACCCAGTACTTC CASSRTLSVETQYF
TRBJ2-3 TRBV12-3/TRBV12-4 - - TGTGCCAGCAGTTATATATCTAGCACAGATACGCAGTATTTT CASSYISSTDTQYF
TRBJ2-3 TRBV5-4 - - TGTGCCAGCAGCTACCGCACACTGGACCTCCAGGATACGCAGTATTTT CASSYRTLDLQDTQYF
TRBJ1-2 TRBV5-4 - - TGTGCCAGCAGCTTGTTGGGCCCCATGGGTTGGGATGGCTACACCTTC CASSLLGPMGWDGYTF
TRBJ1-1 TRBV5-6 - - TGTGCCAGCAGCCCGACAAACACACTGAACACTGAAGCTTTCTTT CASSPTNTLNTEAFF
TRBJ2-1 TRBV10-3 few - TGTGCCATCAGTGTCCAGGGTTCCTACAATGAGCAGTTCTTC CAISVQGSYNEQFF
TRBJ2-3 TRBV20-1 - - TGCAGTGCTACCTCCCGGGGTAGCGGCACAGATACGCAGTATTTT CSATSRGSGTDTQYF
TRBJ2-1 TRBV12-3/TRBV12-4 - TRBD1 TGTGCCAGCAGAACAGGGGGCGGGTATGAGCAGTTCTTC CASRTGGGYEQFF
TRBJ1-4 TRBV19 - - TGTGCCAGTAGACCCCTGGCAGGGACTAATGAAAAACTGTTTTTT CASRPLAGTNEKLFF
TRBJ1-5 TRBV27 once - TGTGCCAGCAGGGGGTCGGATCAGCCCCAGCATTTT CASRGSDQPQHF
TRBJ2-3 TRBV29-1 - TRBD2 TGCAGCGTGGATGGACTAGCTGCAGATACGCAGTATTTT CSVDGLAADTQYF
TRBJ1-2 TRBV18 - - TGTGCCAGCTCACCAACTACAGGGTTCGGTGGCTACACCTTC CASSPTTGFGGYTF
TRBJ1-6 TRBV12-3/TRBV12-4 - - TGTGCCAGCAGGGCCCGACGGCAACCCGATCCCCTCCACTTT CASRARRQPDPLHF
TRBJ2-2 TRBV11-2 - TRBD1 TGTGCCAGCAGTTCAACAGGGGGCCAGGCCGGGGAGCTGTTTTTT CASSSTGGQAGELFF
TRBJ2-1 TRBV7-9 - TRBD1 TGTGCCAGCAGCGTTACCCAAGGGACAGGTAGCAGGAATGAGCAGTTCTTC CASSVTQGTGSRNEQFF
TRBJ2-2 TRBV6-1 - - TGTGCCAGCAGCCGGATGGCTATACAGTATACCGGGGAGCTGTTTTTT CASSRMAIQYTGELFF
TRBJ2-1 TRBV25-1 - TRBD2 TGTGCCACGGTACCGGGACTAGCAAGCCATGAGCAGTTCTTC CATVPGLASHEQFF
TRBJ1-5 TRBV6-2/TRBV6-3 few TRBD1 TGTGCCAGCAGTTCCAGGGGGCTCAGCAATCAGCCCCAGCATTTT CASSSRGLSNQPQHF
TRBJ1-1 TRBV12-3/TRBV12-4 - TRBD1 TGTGCCAGCTCGAACCGAAACAGGGGCTTTAACACTGAAGCTTTCTTT CASSNRNRGFNTEAFF
TRBJ1-2 TRBV27 few TRBD1 TGTGCCAGCAGTCCTTGGCTCCGGGACAGGAGTGGCTACACCTTC CASSPWLRDRSGYTF
TRBJ2-3 TRBV29-1 few - TGCAGCGTTAATTTGTTGACAGGTAGCACAGATACGCAGTATTTT CSVNLLTGSTDTQYF
TRBJ2-1 TRBV6-1 - TRBD2 TGTGCCAGCAGGTCCCCAACGGGAGGGAACAATGAGCAGTTCTTC CASRSPTGGNNEQFF
TRBJ2-7 TRBV6-2/TRBV6-3 - - TGTGCCAGCAGACCACAGGGGAGGTACGAGCAGTACTTC CASRPQGRYEQYF
TRBJ1-1 TRBV9 few - TGTGCCAGCAGCGTAAGGGGGGGGCTTAGTGAAGCTTTCTTT CASSVRGGLSEAFF
TRBJ2-4 TRBV7-2 few TRBD2 TGTGCCAGCAGCTTTGAAGCGGGAGTTGCCAAAAACATTCAGTACTTC CASSFEAGVAKNIQYF
TRBJ2-5 TRBV5-6 few - TGTGCCAGCAGCTTGTGGCGGACCCAAGAGACCCAGTACTTC CASSLWRTQETQYF
TRBJ2-3 TRBV29-1 - TRBD2 TGCAGCGTCGGGATTACTAGCGGGAGAGCAGATACGCAGTATTTT CSVGITSGRADTQYF
TRBJ1-1 TRBV6-5 few TRBD1 TGTGCCAGCAGTTATCTGGGGACAGGGGAGCACACTGAAGCTTTCTTT CASSYLGTGEHTEAFF
TRBJ1-2 TRBV12-3/TRBV12-4 - - TGTGCCAGCAGTTTAGTTGTAGGCTATGGCTACACCTTC CASSLVVGYGYTF
TRBJ1-5 TRBV20-1 - - TGCAGTGCTAAAAGGGCCATAGACGACAATCAGCCCCAGCATTTT CSAKRAIDDNQPQHF
TRBJ2-1 TRBV6-2/TRBV6-3 few TRBD1 TGTGCCAGCAGTTACTCGAAGGGGACAGGGTTCTCCTACAATGAGCAGTTCTTC CASSYSKGTGFSYNEQFF
TRBJ2-3 TRBV20-1 few - TGCAGTGCTAGAGATCTGGCGGGGTACACAGATACGCAGTATTTT CSARDLAGYTDTQYF
TRBJ1-1 TRBV19 - - TGTGCCAGTAGTATAGATGGTTCAGGGTTGGCCACTGAAGCTTTCTTT CASSIDGSGLATEAFF
TRBJ2-7 TRBV12-3/TRBV12-4 few - TGTGCCAGCAGTCCCCCGGTTACCTACGAGCAGTACTTC CASSPPVTYEQYF
TRBJ1-1 TRBV7-9 few - TGTGCCAGCAGCTTTAATAGACGTTTGGACACTGAAGCTTTCTTT CASSFNRRLDTEAFF
TRBJ1-1 TRBV4-3 - - TGCGCCAGCAGCCAAGATCGAGCACTGGGAGCTTTCTTT CASSQDRALGAFF
TRBJ2-2 TRBV7-2 - - TGTGCCAGCAGCTTTTTCACCGGGCTGTTTTTT CASSFFTGLFF
TRBJ2-1 TRBV24-1 few - TGTGCCACCAGTGACCCCGACGGAAGCTCCTACAATGAGCAGTTCTTC CATSDPDGSSYNEQFF
TRBJ1-1 TRBV7-2 - - TGTGCCAGCAGCTTATCGGCGGGCGGCGGGTCTGAAGCTTTCTTT CASSLSAGGGSEAFF
TRBJ2-1 TRBV5-1 - TRBD2 TGCGCCAGCAGTTTAATTAGCGGGATATCAAACAATGAGCAGTTCTTC CASSLISGISNNEQFF
TRBJ1-1 TRBV12-3/TRBV12-4 - - TGTGCCAGTACCCTTAGGGGAATGAACACTGAAGCTTTCTTT CASTLRGMNTEAFF
TRBJ1-1 TRBV6-1 - - TGTGCCAGCCGGGGATGGGAAGGTAACACTGAAGCTTTCTTT CASRGWEGNTEAFF
TRBJ2-7 TRBV5-1 - TRBD1 TGCGCCAGCAGCTTACCCTCTAATCGACAGGGTGGTGAGCAGTACTTC CASSLPSNRQGGEQYF
TRBJ2-1 TRBV29-1 - TRBD1 TGCAGCGTCCCCCGGCGGGACAGGGCAAACAATGAGCAGTTCTTC CSVPRRDRANNEQFF
TRBJ2-3 TRBV20-1 few - TGCAGTGCTAGAGATCGACTAAACACAGATACGCAGTATTTT CSARDRLNTDTQYF
TRBJ1-2 TRBV30 - - TGTGCCTGGAGTCACCGTATTGCATCGACCTATGGCTACACCTTC CAWSHRIASTYGYTF
TRBJ2-3 TRBV12-3/TRBV12-4 - - TGTGCCAGCAGTTTAGGTAGAAGCAGCTTCCCAGATACGCAGTATTTT CASSLGRSSFPDTQYF
TRBJ1-2 TRBV4-1 few - TGCGCCAGCAGCCAAGAGTTAGCTAACTATGGCTACACCTTC CASSQELANYGYTF
TRBJ1-1 TRBV19 few - TGTGCCAGTACCGGCGAGACCACTGAAGCTTTCTTT CASTGETTEAFF
TRBJ2-1 TRBV7-9 few TRBD2 TGTGCCAGCAGCTTAGCTAGCGGGACCAACAATGAGCAGTTCTTC CASSLASGTNNEQFF
TRBJ1-5 TRBV6-2/TRBV6-3 - - TGTGCCAGCAGTTACGCGGGCAGGGCTAATCAGCCCCAGCATTTT CASSYAGRANQPQHF
TRBJ2-2 TRBV15 - - TGTGCCACCAGCAGAGTCTATCGGACACCGAACACCGGGGAGCTGTTTTTT CATSRVYRTPNTGELFF
TRBJ2-3 TRBV30 - - TGTGCCTGGAGTGTTACTGGAGGTACGCAGTATTTT CAWSVTGGTQYF
TRBJ1-1 TRBV25-1 many - TGTGCCAGCAGACAGGGGAACACTGAAGCTTTCTTT CASRQGNTEAFF
TRBJ2-1 TRBV27 - TRBD2 TGTGCCAGCAGTTTTGAACGCCTAGCGGGGAGGTACAATGAGCAGTTCTTC CASSFERLAGRYNEQFF
TRBJ1-2 TRBV12-3/TRBV12-4 few - TGTGCCAGCAGTTCAGTAGGCTGGTGGGGCTACACCTTC CASSSVGWWGYTF
TRBJ2-1 TRBV5-6 - - TGTGCCAGCAGCTTGGTAGGAAGTGAGCAGTTCTTC CASSLVGSEQFF